This record concerns one T cell receptor beta chain sequence. The antigen remains undetermined. Per the germline V gene, CDR1 is SGHRS and CDR2 is YFSETQ. V shed 4 bases, J shed 3 bases, and the junction held 3 bases outside the gene matches. This CDR3 is built from 14 residues. This sample stems from a study of beta chain features in type 1 diabetes. Looking at the study overall: Cells sorted and examined across all samples totaled approximately 100,000,000.

The entirety of the isolated RNA underwent reverse transcription, so expressed TCRB transcripts were sequenced. TCRdb's copy holds only in-frame clones and misses some; the assay was immunoSEQ multiplex PCR. The sample carries roughly 700,000 clones, 10% to 15% recorded once. Study results and caveats: Among patients with Type 1 diabetes, TCRB CDR3s were moderately but significantly shorter in every one of the four CD4+ subsets.

The sequence came from a man between 18 and 29 years old with type 1 diabetes. The chain uses TRBV5-1 and TRBJ2-3, with 9 positions matching TRBD1. The sample consisted of naive CD4+ T cells from blood. The CDR3 DNA follows: TGCGCCAGCAGCCGGGACAGGGTGACAGATACGCAGTATTTT. Translated: CASSRDRVTDTQYF.